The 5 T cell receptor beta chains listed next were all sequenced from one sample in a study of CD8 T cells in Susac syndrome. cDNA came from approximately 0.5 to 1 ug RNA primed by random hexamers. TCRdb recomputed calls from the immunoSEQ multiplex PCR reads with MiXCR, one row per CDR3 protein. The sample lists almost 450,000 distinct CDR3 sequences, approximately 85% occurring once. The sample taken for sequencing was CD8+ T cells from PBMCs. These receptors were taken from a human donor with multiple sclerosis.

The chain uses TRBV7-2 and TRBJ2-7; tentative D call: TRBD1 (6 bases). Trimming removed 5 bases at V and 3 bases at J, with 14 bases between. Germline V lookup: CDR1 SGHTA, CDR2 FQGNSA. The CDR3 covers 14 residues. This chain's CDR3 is CASSTRDTDYEQYF. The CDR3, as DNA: TGTGCCAGCAGCACCCGGGACACTGACTACGAGCAGTACTTC.

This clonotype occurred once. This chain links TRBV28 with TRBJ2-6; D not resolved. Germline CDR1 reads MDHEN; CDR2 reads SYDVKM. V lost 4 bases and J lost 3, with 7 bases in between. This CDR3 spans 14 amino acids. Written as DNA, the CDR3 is TGTGCCAGCAGTTCACTGTATGGGGCCAACGTCCTGACTTTC. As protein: CASSSLYGANVLTF.

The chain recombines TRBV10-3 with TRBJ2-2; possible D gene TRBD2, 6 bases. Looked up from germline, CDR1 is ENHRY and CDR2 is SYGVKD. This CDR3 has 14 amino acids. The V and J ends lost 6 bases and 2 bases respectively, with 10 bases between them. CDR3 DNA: TGTGCCATCAGACCCGGGAGTAACACCGGGGAGCTGTTTTTT. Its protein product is CAIRPGSNTGELFF.

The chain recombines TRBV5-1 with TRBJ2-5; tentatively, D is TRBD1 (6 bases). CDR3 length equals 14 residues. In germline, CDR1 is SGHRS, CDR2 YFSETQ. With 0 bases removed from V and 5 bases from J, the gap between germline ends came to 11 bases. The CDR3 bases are TGCGCCAGCAGCTTGGAAGGGGGTGGGGAGACCCAGTACTTC. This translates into CASSLEGGGETQYF. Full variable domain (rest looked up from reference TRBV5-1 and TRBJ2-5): KAGVTQTPRYLIKTRGQQVTLSCSPISGHRSVSWYQQTPGQGLQFLFEYFSETQRNKGNFPGRFSGRQFSNSRSEMNVSTLELGDSALYLCASSLEGGGETQYFGPGTRLLVL.

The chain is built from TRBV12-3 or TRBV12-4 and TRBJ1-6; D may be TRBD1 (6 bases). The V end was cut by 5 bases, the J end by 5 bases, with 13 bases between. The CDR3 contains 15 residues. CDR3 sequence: CASSLRTAHNSPLHF. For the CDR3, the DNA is TGTGCCAGCAGTCTTAGGACAGCCCATAATTCACCCCTCCACTTT.